In this sample, the clone carrying this T cell receptor (beta chain) turned up a few times. The data are from a study of blood T cell repertoires in COVID-19. About the research overall: COVID-19 samples collected from the United States, Italy and Spain covered acute and convalescent phases. In each case, the material was cDNA or gDNA derived from T cells, B-cell-depleted T cells, or PBMCs.

The CDR3 contains 16 residues. The germline V and J ends were trimmed by 4 bases and 6 bases, with 17 bases remaining between them. CDR1 and CDR2 from the germline V gene are SGHTS and YDEGEE. Authors' analysis steps: Estimation of nucleated cell counts was performed using reference gene primer amplification. TCRdb keeps only in-frame clones here, not all; method: immunoSEQ multiplex PCR. D and trimming come from the DNA, and the V and J calls and clone size come from that table. The table shows under 130,000 clones, with around 90% occurring only once. This rearrangement joins TRBV5-8 to TRBJ1-6, with D perhaps TRBD1 (6 bases). Sequences were obtained from peripheral blood. The receptor comes from a woman older than 75 in a cohort sampled during active COVID-19. This CDR3 is CASSPSAGAGNSPLHF. The CDR3 DNA reads TGTGCCAGCAGCCCCTCGGCGGGGGCTGGTAATTCACCCCTCCACTTT.